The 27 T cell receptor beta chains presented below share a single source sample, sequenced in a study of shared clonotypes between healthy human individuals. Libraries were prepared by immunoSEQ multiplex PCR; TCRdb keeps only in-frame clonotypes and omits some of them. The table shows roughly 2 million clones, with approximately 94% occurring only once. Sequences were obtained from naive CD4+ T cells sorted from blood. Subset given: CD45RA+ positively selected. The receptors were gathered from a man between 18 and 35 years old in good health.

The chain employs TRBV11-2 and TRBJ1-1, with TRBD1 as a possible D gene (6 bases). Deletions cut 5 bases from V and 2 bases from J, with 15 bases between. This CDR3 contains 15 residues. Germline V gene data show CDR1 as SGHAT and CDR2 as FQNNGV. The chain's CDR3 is CASSLVGGKNTEAFF. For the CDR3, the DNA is TGTGCCAGCAGCCTGGTAGGGGGGAAAAACACTGAAGCTTTCTTT.

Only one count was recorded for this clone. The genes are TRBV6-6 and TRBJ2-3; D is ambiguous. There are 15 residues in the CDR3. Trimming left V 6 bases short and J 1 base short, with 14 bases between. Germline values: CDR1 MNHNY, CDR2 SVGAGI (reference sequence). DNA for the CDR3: TGTGCCAGCAGGGGGTGGGGTTGGGGCACAGATACGCAGTATTTT. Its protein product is CASRGWGWGTDTQYF.

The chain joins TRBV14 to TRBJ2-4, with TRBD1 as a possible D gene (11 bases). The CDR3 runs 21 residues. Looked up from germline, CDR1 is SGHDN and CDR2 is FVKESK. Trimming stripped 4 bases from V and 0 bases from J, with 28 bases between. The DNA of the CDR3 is TGTGCCAGCAGCCCCGGGGGGACAGGGGGGACTAGCGCACTAGCCAAAAACATTCAGTACTTC. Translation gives CASSPGGTGGTSALAKNIQYF.

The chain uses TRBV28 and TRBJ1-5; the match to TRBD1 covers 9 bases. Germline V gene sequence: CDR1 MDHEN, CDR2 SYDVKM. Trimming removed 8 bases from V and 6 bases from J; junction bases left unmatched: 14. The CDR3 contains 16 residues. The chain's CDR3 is CASGSSGDRAFQPQHF. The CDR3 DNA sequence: TGTGCCAGCGGGTCCTCCGGGGACAGGGCATTTCAGCCCCAGCATTTT.

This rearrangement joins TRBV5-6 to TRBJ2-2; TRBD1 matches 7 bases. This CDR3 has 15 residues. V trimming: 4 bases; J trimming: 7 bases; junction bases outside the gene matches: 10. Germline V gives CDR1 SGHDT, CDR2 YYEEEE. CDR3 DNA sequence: TGTGCCAGCAGCGGACAGACAGGGTTTGACGGGGAGCTGTTTTTT. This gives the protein CASSGQTGFDGELFF.

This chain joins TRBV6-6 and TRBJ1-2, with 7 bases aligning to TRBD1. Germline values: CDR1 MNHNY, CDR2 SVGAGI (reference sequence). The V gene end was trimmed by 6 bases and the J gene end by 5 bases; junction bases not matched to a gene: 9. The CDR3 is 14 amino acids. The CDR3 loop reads CASRRTGPYYGYTF. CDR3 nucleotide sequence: TGTGCCAGCAGGAGGACAGGACCTTATTATGGCTACACCTTC.

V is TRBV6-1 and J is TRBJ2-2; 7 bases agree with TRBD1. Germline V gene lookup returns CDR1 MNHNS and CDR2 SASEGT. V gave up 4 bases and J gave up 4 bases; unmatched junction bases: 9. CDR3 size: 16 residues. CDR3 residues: CASSVRQGTPTGELFF. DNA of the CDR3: TGTGCCAGCAGTGTGAGACAGGGTACACCCACCGGGGAGCTGTTTTTT.

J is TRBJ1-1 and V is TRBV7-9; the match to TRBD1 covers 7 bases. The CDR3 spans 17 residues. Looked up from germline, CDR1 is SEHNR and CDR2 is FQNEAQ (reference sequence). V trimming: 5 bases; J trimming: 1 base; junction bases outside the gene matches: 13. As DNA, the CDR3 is TGTGCCAGCAGCCTCGGAGGGGGCTTTTTGAGGAACACTGAAGCTTTCTTT. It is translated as CASSLGGGFLRNTEAFF.

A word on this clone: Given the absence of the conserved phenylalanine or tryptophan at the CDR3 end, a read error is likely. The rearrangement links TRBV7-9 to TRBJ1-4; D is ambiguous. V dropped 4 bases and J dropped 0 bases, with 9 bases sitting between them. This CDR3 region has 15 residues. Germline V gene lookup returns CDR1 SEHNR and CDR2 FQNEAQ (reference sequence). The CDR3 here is CASSSPGPTNEKLFS. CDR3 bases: TGTGCCAGCAGCTCCCCTGGACCAACTAATGAAAAACTGTTTTCT.

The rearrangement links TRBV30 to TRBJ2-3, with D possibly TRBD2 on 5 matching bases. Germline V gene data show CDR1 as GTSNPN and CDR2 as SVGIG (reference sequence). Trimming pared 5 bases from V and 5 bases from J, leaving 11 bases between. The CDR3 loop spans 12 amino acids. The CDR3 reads CAWGESGDTQYF. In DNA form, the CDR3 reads TGTGCCTGGGGTGAAAGCGGAGATACGCAGTATTTT.

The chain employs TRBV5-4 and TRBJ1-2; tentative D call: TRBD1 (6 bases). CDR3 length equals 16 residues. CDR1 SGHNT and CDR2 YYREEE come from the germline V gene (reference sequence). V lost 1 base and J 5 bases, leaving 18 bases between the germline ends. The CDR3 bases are TGTGCCAGCAGCTTGAGGCAGGGGAATGAATTGTATGGCTACACCTTC. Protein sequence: CASSLRQGNELYGYTF.

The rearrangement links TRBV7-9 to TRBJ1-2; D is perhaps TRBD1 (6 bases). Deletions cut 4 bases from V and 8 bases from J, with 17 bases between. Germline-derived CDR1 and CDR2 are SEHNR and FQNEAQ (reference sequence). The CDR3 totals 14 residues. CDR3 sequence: CASSSPGAGVGYTF. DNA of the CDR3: TGTGCCAGCAGCTCACCGGGGGCTGGAGTGGGCTACACCTTC.

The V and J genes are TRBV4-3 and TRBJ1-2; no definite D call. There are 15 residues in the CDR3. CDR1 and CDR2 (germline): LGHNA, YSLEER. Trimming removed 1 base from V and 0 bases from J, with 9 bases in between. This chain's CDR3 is CASSQVNSPNYGYTF. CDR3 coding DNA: TGCGCCAGCAGCCAAGTGAACAGCCCTAACTATGGCTACACCTTC.

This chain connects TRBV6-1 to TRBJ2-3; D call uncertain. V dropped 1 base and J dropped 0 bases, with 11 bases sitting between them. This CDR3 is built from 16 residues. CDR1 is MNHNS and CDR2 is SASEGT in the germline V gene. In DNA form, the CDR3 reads TGTGCCAGCAGTGAAGACCGCAGTGCTAGCACAGATACGCAGTATTTT. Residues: CASSEDRSASTDTQYF.

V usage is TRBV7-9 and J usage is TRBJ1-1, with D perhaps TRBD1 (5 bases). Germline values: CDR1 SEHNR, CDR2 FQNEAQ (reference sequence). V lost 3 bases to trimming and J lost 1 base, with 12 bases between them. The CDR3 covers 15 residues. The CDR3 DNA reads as TGTGCCAGCAGCTTCCAGGGACTCGGGAACACTGAAGCTTTCTTT. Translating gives CASSFQGLGNTEAFF.

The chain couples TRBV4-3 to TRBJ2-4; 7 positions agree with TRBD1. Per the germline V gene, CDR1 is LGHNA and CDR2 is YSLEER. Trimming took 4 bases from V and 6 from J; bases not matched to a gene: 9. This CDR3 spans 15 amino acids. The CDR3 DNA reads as TGCGCCAGCAGCCCCTCGACAGGGAGACCAAACATTCAGTACTTC. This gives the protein CASSPSTGRPNIQYF.

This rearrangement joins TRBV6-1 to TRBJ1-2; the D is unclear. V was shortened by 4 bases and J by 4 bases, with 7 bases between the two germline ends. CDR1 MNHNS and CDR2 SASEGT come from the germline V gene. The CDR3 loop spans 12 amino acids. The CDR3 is CASSGTAYGYTF. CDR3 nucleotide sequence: TGTGCCAGCAGTGGAACAGCCTATGGCTACACCTTC.

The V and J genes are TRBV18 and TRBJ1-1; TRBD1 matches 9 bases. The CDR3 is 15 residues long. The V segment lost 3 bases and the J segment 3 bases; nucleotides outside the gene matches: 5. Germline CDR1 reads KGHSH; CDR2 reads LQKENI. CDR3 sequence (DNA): TGTGCCAGCTCACCTCCTGGGACAGGGCACACTGAAGCTTTCTTT. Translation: CASSPPGTGHTEAFF.

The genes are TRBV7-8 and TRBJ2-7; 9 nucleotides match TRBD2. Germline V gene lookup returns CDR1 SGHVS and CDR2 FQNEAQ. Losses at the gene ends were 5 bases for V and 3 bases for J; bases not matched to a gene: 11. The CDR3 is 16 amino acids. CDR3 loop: CASSLPPSGAIYEQYF. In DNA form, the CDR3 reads TGTGCCAGCAGCCTACCCCCTAGCGGGGCAATCTACGAGCAGTACTTC.

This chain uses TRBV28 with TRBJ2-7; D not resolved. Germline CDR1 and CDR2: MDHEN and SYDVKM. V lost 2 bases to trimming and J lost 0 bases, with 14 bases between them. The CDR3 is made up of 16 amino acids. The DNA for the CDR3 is TGTGCCAGCAGTTTAACCCCCCTCGCCGGCTCCTACGAGCAGTACTTC. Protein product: CASSLTPLAGSYEQYF.

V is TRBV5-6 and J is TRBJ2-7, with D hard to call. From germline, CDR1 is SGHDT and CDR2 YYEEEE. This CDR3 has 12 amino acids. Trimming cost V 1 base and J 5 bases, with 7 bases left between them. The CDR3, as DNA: TGTGCCAGCAGCTTGAGTGGGGACGAGCAGTACTTC. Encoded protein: CASSLSGDEQYF.

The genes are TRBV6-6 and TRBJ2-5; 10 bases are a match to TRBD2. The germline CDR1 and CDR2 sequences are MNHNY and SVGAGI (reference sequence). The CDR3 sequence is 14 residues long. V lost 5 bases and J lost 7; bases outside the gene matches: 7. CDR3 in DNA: TGTGCCAGCAGTCGAGCGGGGGGGCGTGGGACCCAGTACTTC. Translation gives CASSRAGGRGTQYF.

CDR3 in amino acids: CASREPPYEQYF. The CDR3 nucleotides are TGTGCCAGCAGGGAACCGCCCTACGAGCAGTACTTC. V is TRBV6-1 and J is TRBJ2-7, with D unresolved. The germline gives CDR1 MNHNS, CDR2 SASEGT. CDR3 length equals 12 residues. V lost 6 bases, J lost 2 bases, and 8 bases lay in between.

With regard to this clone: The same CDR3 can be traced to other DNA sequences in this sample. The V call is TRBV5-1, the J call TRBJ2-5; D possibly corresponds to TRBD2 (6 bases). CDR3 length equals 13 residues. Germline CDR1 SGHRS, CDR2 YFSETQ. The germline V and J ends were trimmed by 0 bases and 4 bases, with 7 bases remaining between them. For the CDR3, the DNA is TGCGCCAGCAGCTTGGGTAGCGGAGAGACCCAGTACTTC. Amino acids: CASSLGSGETQYF.

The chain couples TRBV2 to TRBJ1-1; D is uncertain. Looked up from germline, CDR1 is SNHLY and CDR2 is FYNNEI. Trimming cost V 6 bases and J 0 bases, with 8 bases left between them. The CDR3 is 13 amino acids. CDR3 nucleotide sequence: TGTGCCAGCAGGATGATTGTGAACACTGAAGCTTTCTTT. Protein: CASRMIVNTEAFF.

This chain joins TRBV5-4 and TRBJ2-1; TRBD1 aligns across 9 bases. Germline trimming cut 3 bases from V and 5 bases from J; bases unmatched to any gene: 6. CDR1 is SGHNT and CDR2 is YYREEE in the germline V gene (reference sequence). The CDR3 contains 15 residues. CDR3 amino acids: CASSSSGTGHNEQFF. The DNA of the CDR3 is TGTGCCAGCAGCTCTTCCGGGACAGGGCACAATGAGCAGTTCTTC.

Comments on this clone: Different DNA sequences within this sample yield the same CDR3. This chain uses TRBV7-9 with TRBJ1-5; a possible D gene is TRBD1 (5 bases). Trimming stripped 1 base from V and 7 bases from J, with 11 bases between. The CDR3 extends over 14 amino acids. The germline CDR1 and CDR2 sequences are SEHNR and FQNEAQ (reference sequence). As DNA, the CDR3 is TGTGCCAGCAGCTTAGGCCAGGGTAACCAGCCCCAGCATTTT. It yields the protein CASSLGQGNQPQHF.